This T cell receptor (beta chain) was sequenced in a study of spatial heterogeneity in lung cancer. General study results and limits: Within tumors, counts of expanded alpha and beta TCRs tracked tumor mutation counts.

The sample holds many counts of this clonotype. Its specificity is unknown. Little can be read into the size of this beta chain, an off-target read in a library designed for alpha chains. TCRdb re-called the 5' RACE reads through MiXCR, storing one row per CDR3 protein. Found here are about 18,000 distinct CDR3 sequences, approximately 9.5% of them singletons; the top ten hold less than 25%. Time point denoted: sample taken at primary tumor resection. Unsorted tumor, nontumor lung tissue or cryopreserved PBMC supplied the whole RNA. V was shortened by 0 bases and J by 7 bases, with 22 bases between the two germline ends. CDR3 length equals 18 residues. The germline CDR1 and CDR2 sequences are LGHNA and YSLEER.

The TCR sequence derives from a female donor with early-stage non-small cell lung cancer. Sequenced material: lung tumor tissue, taken at surgery. The V gene is TRBV4-3, the J gene TRBJ2-1, with a tentative D call TRBD1 (6 bases). The CDR3 DNA is TGCGCCAGCAGCCAAGATTCCAGGGGCGCCTCTCTCATGAATGAGCAGTTCTTC. This encodes CASSQDSRGASLMNEQFF.